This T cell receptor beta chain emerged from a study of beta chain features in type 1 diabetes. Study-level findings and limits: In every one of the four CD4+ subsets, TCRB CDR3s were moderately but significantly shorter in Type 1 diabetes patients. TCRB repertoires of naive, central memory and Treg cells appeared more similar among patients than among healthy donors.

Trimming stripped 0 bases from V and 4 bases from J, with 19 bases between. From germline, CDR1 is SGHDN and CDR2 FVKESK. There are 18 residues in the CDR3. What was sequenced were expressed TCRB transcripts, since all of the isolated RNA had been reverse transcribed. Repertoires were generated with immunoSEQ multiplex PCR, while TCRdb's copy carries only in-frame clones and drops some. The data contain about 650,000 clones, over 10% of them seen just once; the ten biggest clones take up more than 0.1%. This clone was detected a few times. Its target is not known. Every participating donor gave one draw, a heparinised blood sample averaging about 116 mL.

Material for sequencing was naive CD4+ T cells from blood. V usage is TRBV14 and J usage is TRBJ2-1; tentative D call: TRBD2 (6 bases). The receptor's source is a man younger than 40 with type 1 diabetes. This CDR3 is CASSQDLPRRDLYNEQFF. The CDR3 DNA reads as TGTGCCAGCAGCCAAGATCTGCCGAGGAGGGACCTATACAATGAGCAGTTCTTC.